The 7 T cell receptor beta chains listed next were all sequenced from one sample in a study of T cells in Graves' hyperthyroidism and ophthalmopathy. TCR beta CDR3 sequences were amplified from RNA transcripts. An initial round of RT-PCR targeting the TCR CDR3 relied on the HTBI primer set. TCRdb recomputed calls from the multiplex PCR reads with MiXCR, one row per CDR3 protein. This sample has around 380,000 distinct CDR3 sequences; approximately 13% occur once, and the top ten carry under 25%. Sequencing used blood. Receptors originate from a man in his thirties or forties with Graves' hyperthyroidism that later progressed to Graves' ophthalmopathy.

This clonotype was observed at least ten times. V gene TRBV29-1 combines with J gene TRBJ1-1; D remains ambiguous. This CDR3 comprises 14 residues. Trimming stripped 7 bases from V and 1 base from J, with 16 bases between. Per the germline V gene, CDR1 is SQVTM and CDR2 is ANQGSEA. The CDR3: CSAGDLVGNTEAFF. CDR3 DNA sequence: TGCAGCGCGGGAGACCTCGTGGGGAACACTGAAGCTTTCTTT.

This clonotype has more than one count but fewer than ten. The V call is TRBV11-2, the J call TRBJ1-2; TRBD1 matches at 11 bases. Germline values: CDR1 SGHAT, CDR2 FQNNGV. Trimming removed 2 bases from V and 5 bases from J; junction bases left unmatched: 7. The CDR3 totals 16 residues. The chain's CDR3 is CASSLWGTGGVYGYTF. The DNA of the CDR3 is TGTGCCAGCAGCTTATGGGGGACAGGGGGTGTTTATGGCTACACCTTC.

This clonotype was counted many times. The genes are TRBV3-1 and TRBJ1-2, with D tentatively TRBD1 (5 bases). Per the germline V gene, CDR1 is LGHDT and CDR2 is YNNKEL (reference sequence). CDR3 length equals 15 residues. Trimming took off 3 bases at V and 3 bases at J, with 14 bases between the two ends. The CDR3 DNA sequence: TGTGCCAGCAGCCATAAGAAGCCCAGGGACTATGGCTACACCTTC. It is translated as CASSHKKPRDYGYTF.

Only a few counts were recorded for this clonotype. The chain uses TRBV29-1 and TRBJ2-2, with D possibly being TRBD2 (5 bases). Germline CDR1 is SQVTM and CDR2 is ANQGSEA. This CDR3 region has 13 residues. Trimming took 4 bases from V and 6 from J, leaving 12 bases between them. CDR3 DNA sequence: TGCAGCGTTGGCCGGGAAGTCGCCGGGGAGCTGTTTTTT. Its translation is CSVGREVAGELFF.

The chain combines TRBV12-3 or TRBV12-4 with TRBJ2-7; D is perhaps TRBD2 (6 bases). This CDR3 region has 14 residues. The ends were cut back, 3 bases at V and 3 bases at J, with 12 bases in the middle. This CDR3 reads CASSFSGVLYEQYF. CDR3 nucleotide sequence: TGTGCCAGCAGTTTTTCGGGGGTCCTCTACGAGCAGTACTTC.

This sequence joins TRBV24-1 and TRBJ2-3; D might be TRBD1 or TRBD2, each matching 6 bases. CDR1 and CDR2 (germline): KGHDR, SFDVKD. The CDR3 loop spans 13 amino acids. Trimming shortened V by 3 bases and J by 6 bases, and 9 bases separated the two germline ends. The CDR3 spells CATSDIGGDTQYF. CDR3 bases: TGTGCCACCAGTGATATAGGGGGGGATACGCAGTATTTT.

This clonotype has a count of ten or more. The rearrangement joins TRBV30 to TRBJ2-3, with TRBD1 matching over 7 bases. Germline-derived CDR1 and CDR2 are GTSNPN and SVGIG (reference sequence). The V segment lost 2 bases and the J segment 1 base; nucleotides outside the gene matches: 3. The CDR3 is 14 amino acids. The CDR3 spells CAWSTGQGTDTQYF. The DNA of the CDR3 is TGTGCCTGGAGTACCGGACAGGGCACAGATACGCAGTATTTT.